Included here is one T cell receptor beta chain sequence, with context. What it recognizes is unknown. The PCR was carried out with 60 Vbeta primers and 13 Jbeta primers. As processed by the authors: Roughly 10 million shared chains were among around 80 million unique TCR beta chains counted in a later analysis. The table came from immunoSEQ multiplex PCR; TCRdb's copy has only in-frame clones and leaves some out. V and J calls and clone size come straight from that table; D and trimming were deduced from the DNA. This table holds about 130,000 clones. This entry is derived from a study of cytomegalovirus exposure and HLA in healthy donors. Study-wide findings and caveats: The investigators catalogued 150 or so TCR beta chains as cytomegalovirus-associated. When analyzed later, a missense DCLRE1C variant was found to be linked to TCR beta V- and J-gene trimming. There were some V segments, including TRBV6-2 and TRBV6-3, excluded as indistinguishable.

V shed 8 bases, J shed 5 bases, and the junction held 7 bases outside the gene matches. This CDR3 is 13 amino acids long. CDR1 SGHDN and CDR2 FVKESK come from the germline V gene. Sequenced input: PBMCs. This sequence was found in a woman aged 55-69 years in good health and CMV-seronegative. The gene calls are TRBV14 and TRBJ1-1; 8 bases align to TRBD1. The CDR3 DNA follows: TGTGCCAGCCATGGGACAGGTCTTACTGAAGCTTTCTTT. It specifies CASHGTGLTEAFF. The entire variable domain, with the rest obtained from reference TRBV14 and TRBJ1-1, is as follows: EAGVTQFPSHSVIEKGQTVTLRCDPISGHDNLYWYRRVMGKEIKFLLHFVKESKQDESGMPNNRFLAERTGGTYSTLKVQPAELEDSGVYFCASHGTGLTEAFFGQGTRLTVV.